This TCR beta chain was captured by sequencing in a study of T-cell reconstitution after alpha-beta-depleted transplantation in children. TCRbeta library preparation incorporated unique molecular identifiers. Via MiXCR, TCRdb re-called the PCR reads, giving one row per CDR3 protein. This sample yields some 140,000 distinct CDR3 sequences, of which about a tenth are seen a single time; under 30% belongs to the top ten. Germline trimming cut 6 bases from V and 4 bases from J; bases unmatched to any gene: 9. The length of the CDR3 is 15 residues. Germline CDR1 reads SNHLY; CDR2 reads FYNNEI. Sequencing was performed on PBMCs, mostly from graft donor cells, taken 180 days after TCRalphabeta/CD19-depleted stem cell transplant. The chain carries TRBV2 and TRBJ2-3; 8 nucleotides match TRBD1. This receptor was taken from a girl under three years old who had a stem cell transplant for combined immunodeficiency, so the T cells may come from the graft donor. CDR3 nucleotides: TGTGCCAGCAGCGTAGACAGGGGCGGGTCAGATACGCAGTATTTT. Translation gives CASSVDRGGSDTQYF.